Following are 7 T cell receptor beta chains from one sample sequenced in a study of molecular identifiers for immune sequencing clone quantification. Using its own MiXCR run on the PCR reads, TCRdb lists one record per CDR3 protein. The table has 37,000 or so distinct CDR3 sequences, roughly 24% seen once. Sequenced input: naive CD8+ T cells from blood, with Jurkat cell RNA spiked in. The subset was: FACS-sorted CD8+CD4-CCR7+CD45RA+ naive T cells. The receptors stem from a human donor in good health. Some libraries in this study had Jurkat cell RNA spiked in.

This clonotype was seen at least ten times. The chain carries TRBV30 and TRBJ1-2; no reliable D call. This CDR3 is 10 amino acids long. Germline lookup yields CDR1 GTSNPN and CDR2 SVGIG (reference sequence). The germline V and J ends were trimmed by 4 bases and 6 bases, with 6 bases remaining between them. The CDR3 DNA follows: TGTGCCTGGATCGGCAATGGCTACACCTTC. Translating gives CAWIGNGYTF.

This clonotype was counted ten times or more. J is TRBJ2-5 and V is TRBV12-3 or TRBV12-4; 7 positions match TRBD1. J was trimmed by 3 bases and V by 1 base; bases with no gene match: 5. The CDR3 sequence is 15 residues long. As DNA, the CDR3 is TGTGCCAGCAGTTTAGTCTTAGGGGGCGAAGAGACCCAGTACTTC. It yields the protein CASSLVLGGEETQYF.

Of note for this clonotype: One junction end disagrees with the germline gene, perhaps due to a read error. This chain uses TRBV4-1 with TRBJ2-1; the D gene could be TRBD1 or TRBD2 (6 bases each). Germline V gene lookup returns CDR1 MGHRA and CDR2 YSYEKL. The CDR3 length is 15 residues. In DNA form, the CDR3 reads TGCGTCAGCCGCCAAGATCCGTACGGGGGCAATGCGCCGTTCTTC. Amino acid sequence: CVSRQDPYGGNAPFF.

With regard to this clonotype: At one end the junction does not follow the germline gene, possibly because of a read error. CDR3 nucleotide sequence: TGCGCCAGCAGCCCGAGCCGGACGGAGTATAGCAATCAGCCCCGGCGTTTT. This gives the protein CASSPSRTEYSNQPRRF. This chain connects TRBV4-3 to TRBJ1-5, with D hard to call. CDR1 and CDR2 (germline): LGHNA, YSLEER. CDR3 length: 17 residues.

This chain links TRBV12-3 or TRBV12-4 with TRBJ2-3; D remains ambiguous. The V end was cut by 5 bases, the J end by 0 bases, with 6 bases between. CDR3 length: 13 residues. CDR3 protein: CASSTVSTDTQYF. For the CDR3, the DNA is TGTGCCAGCAGTACCGTTAGCACAGATACGCAGTATTTT.

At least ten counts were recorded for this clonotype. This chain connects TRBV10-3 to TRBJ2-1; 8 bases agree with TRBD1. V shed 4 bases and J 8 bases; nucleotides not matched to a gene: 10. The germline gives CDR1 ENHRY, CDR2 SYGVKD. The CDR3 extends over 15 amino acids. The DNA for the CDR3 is TGTGCCATCAGTGTAGAGGACAGGGTTTGGGATGAGCAGTTCTTC. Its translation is CAISVEDRVWDEQFF.

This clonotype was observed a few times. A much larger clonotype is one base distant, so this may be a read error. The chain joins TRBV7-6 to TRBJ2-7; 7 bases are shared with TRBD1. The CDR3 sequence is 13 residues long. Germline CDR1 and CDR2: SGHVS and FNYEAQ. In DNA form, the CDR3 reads TGTGCCAGCAGGCCCGGGACAGACTACGCGCAGTACTTC. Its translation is CASRPGTDYAQYF.